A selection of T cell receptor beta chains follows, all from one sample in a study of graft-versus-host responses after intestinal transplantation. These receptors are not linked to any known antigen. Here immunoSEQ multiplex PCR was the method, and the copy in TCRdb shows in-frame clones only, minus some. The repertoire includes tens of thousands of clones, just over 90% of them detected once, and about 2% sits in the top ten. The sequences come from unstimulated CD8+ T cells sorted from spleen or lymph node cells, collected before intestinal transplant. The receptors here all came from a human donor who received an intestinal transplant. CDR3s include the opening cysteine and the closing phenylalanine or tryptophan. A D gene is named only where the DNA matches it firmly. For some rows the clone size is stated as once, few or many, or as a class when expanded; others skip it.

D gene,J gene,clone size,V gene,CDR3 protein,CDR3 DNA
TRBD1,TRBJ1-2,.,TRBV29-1,CSVPGQGPSYGYTF,TGCAGCGTCCCCGGACAGGGGCCTAGCTATGGCTACACCTTC
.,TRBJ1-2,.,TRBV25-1,CASMRADHNYGYTF,TGTGCCAGCATGCGGGCGGACCATAACTATGGCTACACCTTC
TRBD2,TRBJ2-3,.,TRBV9,CASSVSGGHTDTQYF,TGTGCCAGCAGCGTTAGCGGGGGGCACACAGATACGCAGTATTTT
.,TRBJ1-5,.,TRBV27,CASSYRVGQPQHF,TGTGCCAGCAGTTACAGGGTGGGTCAGCCCCAGCATTTT
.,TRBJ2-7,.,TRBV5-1,CASSQGDDVGYEQYF,TGCGCCAGCAGCCAAGGAGACGATGTGGGTTACGAGCAGTACTTC
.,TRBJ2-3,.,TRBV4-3,CASSQDNREGYTQYF,TGCGCCAGCAGCCAAGATAACAGGGAGGGTTATACGCAGTATTTT
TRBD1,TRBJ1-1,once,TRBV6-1,CASSDGTGDTEAFF,TGTGCCAGCAGTGATGGGACAGGGGATACTGAAGCTTTCTTT
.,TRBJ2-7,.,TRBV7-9,CASSLLVGRKYEQYF,TGTGCCAGCAGCTTATTGGTTGGCAGGAAATACGAGCAGTACTTC
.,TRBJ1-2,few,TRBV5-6,CASSFSGAYGYTF,TGTGCCAGCAGCTTCTCAGGGGCCTATGGCTACACCTTC
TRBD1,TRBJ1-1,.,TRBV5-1,CASSLRSGTENTEAFF,TGCGCCAGCAGCTTGAGGTCCGGGACAGAGAACACTGAAGCTTTCTTT
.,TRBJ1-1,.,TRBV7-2,CASSSSGGEAFF,TGTGCCAGCAGCTCATCGGGGGGCGAAGCTTTCTTT
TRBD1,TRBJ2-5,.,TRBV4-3,CASSQDRTGGETQYF,TGCGCCAGCAGCCAAGATCGAACAGGGGGAGAGACCCAGTACTTC
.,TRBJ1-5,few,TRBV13,CASSQGNQPQHF,TGTGCCAGCAGCCAGGGCAATCAGCCCCAGCATTTT
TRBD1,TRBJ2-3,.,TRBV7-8,CASSPGTGLDPSTDTQYF,TGTGCCAGCAGCCCCGGGACAGGGCTAGACCCTAGCACAGATACGCAGTATTTT
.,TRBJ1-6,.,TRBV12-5,CASALFADSPLHF,TGTGCTAGTGCCTTATTTGCAGATTCACCCCTCCACTTT
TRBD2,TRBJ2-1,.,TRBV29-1,CSVPTGGGYNEQFF,TGCAGCGTGCCTACCGGGGGGGGTTACAATGAGCAGTTCTTC
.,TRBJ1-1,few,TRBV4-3,CASSQEAAMNTEAFF,TGCGCCAGCAGCCAAGAAGCTGCCATGAACACTGAAGCTTTCTTT
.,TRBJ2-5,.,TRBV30,CAWRGIWQETQYF,TGTGCCTGGCGAGGAATTTGGCAAGAGACCCAGTACTTC
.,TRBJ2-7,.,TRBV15,CATSRDTRSEQYF,TGTGCCACCAGCAGAGACACTAGATCCGAGCAGTACTTC
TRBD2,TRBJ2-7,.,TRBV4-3,CASSQGGGSYEQYF,TGCGCCAGCAGCCAAGGGGGGGGCTCCTACGAGCAGTACTTC
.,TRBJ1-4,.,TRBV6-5,CASSYVAGGEKLFF,TGTGCCAGCAGTTATGTGGCCGGGGGGGAAAAACTGTTTTTT
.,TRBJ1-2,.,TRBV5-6,CASSPPGGGGYTF,TGTGCCAGCAGCCCCCCGGGGGGCGGGGGCTACACCTTC
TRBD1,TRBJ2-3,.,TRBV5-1,CASSLDRQGVPDTQYF,TGCGCCAGCAGCTTGGATAGACAGGGGGTCCCAGATACGCAGTATTTT
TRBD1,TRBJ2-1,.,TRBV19,CASRLMGQGINEQFF,TGTGCCAGCCGCCTGATGGGACAGGGAATCAATGAGCAGTTCTTC
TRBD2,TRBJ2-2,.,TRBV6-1,CASSGLAGNAGELFF,TGTGCCAGCAGTGGACTAGCGGGGAACGCCGGGGAGCTGTTTTTT
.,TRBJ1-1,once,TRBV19,CASIERPAMNTEAFF,TGTGCCAGTATAGAGCGTCCGGCAATGAACACTGAAGCTTTCTTT
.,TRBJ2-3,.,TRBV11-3,CASSFGADTQYF,TGTGCCAGCAGCTTCGGAGCAGATACGCAGTATTTT